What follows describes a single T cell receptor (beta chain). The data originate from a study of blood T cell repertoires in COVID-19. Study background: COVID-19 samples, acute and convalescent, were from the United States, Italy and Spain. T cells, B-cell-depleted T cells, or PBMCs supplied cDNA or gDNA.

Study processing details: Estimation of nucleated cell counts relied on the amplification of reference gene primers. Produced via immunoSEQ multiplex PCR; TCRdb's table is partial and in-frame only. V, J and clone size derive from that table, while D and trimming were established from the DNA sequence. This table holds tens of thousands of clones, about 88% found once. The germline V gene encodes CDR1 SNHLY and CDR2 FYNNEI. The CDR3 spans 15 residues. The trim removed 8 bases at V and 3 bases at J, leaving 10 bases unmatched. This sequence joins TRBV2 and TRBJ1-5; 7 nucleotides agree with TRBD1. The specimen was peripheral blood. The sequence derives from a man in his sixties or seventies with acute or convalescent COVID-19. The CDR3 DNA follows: TGTGCCAGCGGACGGGACAGCAGGTCCAATCAGCCCCAGCATTTT. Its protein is CASGRDSRSNQPQHF.